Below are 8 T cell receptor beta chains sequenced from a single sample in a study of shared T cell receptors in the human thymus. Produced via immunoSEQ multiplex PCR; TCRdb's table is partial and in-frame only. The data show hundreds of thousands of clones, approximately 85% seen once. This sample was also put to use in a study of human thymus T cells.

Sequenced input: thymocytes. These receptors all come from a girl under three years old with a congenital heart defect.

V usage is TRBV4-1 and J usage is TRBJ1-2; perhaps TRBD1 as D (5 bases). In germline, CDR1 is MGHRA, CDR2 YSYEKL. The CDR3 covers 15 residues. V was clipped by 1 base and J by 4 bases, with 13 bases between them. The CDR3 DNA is TGCGCCAGCAGCCAAGTCTCAGGGATCATCTATGGCTACACCTTC. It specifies CASSQVSGIIYGYTF.

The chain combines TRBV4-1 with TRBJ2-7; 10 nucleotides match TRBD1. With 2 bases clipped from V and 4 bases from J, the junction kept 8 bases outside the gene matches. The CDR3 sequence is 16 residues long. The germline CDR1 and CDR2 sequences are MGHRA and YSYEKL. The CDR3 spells CASSQPWRTGGYEQYF. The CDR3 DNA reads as TGCGCCAGCAGCCAACCTTGGCGGACAGGGGGTTACGAGCAGTACTTC.

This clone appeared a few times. The CDR3 is CASSPHSGVARTNEQFF. The CDR3 nucleotides read TGCGCCAGCAGTCCACACTCAGGGGTCGCCCGTACGAATGAGCAGTTCTTC. This chain uses TRBV5-1 with TRBJ2-1, with D maybe TRBD1 (6 bases). Between the trimmed V and J ends, which lost 5 bases and 7 bases, there was a span of 25 bases. The CDR3 runs to 17 residues. Germline CDR1 is SGHRS and CDR2 is YFSETQ. Using reference TRBV5-1 and TRBJ2-1 for the parts outside the CDR3, the full variable domain is KAGVTQTPRYLIKTRGQQVTLSCSPISGHRSVSWYQQTPGQGLQFLFEYFSETQRNKGNFPGRFSGRQFSNSRSEMNVSTLELGDSALYLCASSPHSGVARTNEQFFGPGTRLTVL.

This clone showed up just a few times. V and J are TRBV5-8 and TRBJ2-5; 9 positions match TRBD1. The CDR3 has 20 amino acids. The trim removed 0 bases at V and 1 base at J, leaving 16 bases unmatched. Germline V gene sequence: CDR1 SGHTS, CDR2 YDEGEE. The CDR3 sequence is CASSLVWGTGRAKTQETQYF. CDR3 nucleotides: TGTGCCAGCAGCTTGGTGTGGGGGACAGGGCGCGCAAAGACCCAAGAGACCCAGTACTTC.

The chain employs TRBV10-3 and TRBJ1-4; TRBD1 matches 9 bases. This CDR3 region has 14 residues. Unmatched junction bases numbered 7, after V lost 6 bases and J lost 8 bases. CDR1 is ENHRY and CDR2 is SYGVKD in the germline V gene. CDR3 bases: TGTGCCATCAGCGCGGACAGGGGTGGCGAAAAACTGTTTTTT. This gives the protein CAISADRGGEKLFF.

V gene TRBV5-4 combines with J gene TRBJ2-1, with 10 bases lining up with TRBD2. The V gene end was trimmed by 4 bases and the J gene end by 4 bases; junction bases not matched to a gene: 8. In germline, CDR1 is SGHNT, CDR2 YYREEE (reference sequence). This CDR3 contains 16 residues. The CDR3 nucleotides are TGTGCCAGCAGCCTAGCGGGGGCCCCCGGTTACAATGAGCAGTTCTTC. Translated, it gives CASSLAGAPGYNEQFF.

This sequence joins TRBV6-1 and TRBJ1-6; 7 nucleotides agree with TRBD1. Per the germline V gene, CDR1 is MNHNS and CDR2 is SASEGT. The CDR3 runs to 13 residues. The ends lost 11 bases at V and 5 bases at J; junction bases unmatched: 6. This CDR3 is CAGTDRNNSPLHF. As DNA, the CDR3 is TGTGCCGGGACGGACAGGAATAATTCACCCCTCCACTTT.

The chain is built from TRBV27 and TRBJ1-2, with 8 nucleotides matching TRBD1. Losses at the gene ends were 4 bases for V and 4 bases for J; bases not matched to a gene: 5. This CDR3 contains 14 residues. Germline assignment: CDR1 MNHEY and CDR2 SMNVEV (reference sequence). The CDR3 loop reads CASSYRQGPYGYTF. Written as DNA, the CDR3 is TGTGCCAGCAGTTATAGACAGGGGCCCTATGGCTACACCTTC.